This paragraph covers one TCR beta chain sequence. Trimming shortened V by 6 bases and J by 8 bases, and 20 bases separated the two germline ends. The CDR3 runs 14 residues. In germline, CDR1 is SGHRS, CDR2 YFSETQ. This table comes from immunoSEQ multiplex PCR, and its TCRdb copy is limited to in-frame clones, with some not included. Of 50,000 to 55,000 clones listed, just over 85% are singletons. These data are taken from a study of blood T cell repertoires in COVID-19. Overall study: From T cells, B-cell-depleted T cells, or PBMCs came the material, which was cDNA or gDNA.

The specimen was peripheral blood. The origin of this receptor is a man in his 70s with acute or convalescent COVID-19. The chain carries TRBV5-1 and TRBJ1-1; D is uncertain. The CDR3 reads CASTLDREYDEAFF. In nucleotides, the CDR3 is TGCGCCAGCACCCTTGACCGGGAGTACGACGAAGCTTTCTTT.